This is a list of T cell receptor beta chains from one sample in a study of blood T cells in healthy people across ages. TCRdb fed the 5' RACE reads into MiXCR, producing one record per CDR3 protein. The data contain about 640,000 distinct CDR3 sequences, 25% to 35% of them singletons. What was sequenced was blood. The receptor source for this set is a woman of 80 years or more in good health. The CDR3 runs from the conserved cysteine through the conserved F or W. D genes are given only for firm matches. Clone size, where shown, is once, few, many, or a class for clones that have expanded.

TRBV3-1	TRBJ2-5	NA	few	CASSQDARGSETQYF	TGTGCCAGCAGCCAAGATGCCAGGGGATCGGAGACCCAGTACTTC
TRBV20-1	TRBJ1-5	NA	NA	CSAREYGGQPQHF	TGCAGTGCTAGAGAATATGGTGGTCAGCCCCAGCATTTT
TRBV30	TRBJ2-5	NA	NA	CAWSATLAPQETQYF	TGTGCCTGGAGTGCTACCTTGGCCCCACAAGAGACCCAGTACTTC
TRBV5-1	TRBJ1-4	NA	NA	CASSEGGTNEKLFF	TGCGCCAGCAGCGAAGGGGGAACTAATGAAAAACTGTTTTTT
TRBV11-2	TRBJ2-2	NA	NA	CASSLSGYNTGELFF	TGTGCCAGCAGCTTATCAGGGTACAACACCGGGGAGCTGTTTTTT
TRBV2	TRBJ1-1	NA	few	CASSEARVGTGNTEAFF	TGTGCCAGCAGTGAAGCCCGCGTGGGCACAGGGAACACTGAAGCTTTCTTT
TRBV12-3/TRBV12-4	TRBJ2-3	NA	NA	CASSMQADTQYF	TGTGCCAGCAGCATGCAAGCAGATACGCAGTATTTT
TRBV7-8	TRBJ1-5	NA	NA	CASDGGGNQPQHF	TGTGCCAGCGACGGCGGGGGCAATCAGCCCCAGCATTTT
TRBV20-1	TRBJ1-2	NA	NA	CSAPLNYGYTF	TGCAGTGCTCCATTAAACTATGGCTACACCTTC
TRBV30	TRBJ1-2	NA	few	CAWSDGIYGYTF	TGTGCCTGGAGTGATGGTATCTATGGCTACACCTTC
TRBV29-1	TRBJ1-1	NA	NA	CSVKRVNTEAFF	TGCAGCGTTAAACGGGTGAACACTGAAGCTTTCTTT
TRBV18	TRBJ2-3	NA	many	CASSPTGSKDTQYF	TGTGCCAGCTCACCAACCGGGTCTAAGGATACGCAGTATTTT
TRBV2	TRBJ2-1	NA	NA	CASREMWAENEQFF	TGTGCCAGCAGGGAGATGTGGGCTGAGAATGAGCAGTTCTTC
TRBV6-1	TRBJ2-1	NA	many	CASSPRRTGTPGSNEQFF	TGTGCCAGCAGTCCAAGGAGGACCGGGACTCCCGGGAGCAATGAGCAGTTCTTC
TRBV9	TRBJ1-5	NA	many	CASTTNQPQHF	TGTGCCAGCACTACCAATCAGCCCCAGCATTTT
TRBV20-1	TRBJ1-5	NA	many	CSARSLGQPQHF	TGCAGTGCTAGATCGTTAGGTCAGCCCCAGCATTTT
TRBV9	TRBJ2-7	NA	few	CASSVGNGAVYEQYF	TGTGCCAGCAGCGTAGGTAACGGGGCGGTCTACGAGCAGTACTTC
TRBV9	TRBJ1-4	NA	few	CASSQGLPNEKLFF	TGTGCCAGCAGCCAGGGACTCCCTAATGAAAAACTGTTTTTT
TRBV18	TRBJ2-1	TRBD2	NA	CASSPRGAGNEQFF	TGTGCCAGCTCACCGCGGGGGGCGGGTAATGAGCAGTTCTTC
TRBV7-2	TRBJ1-6	TRBD1	many	CASSLSARQGGNSPLHF	TGTGCCAGCAGCTTATCTGCTAGACAGGGTGGTAATTCACCCCTCCACTTT
TRBV20-1	TRBJ1-1	NA	NA	CSASLAADHNTEAFF	TGCAGTGCTAGTCTCGCGGCCGACCATAACACTGAAGCTTTCTTT
TRBV10-1	TRBJ1-2	TRBD1	NA	CASRTGFVGYTF	TGCGCCAGCCGGACAGGGTTTGTTGGCTACACCTTC
TRBV12-3/TRBV12-4	TRBJ2-6	NA	once	CASSFGLTGANVLTF	TGTGCCAGCAGTTTCGGCCTAACTGGGGCCAACGTCCTGACTTTC
TRBV6-5	TRBJ2-5	NA	many	CASSAGPRGRRETQYF	TGTGCCAGCAGTGCCGGGCCAAGAGGGCGGAGGGAGACCCAGTACTTC
TRBV7-2	TRBJ2-5	TRBD2	NA	CAGSETSGALQGEQYF	TGTGCCGGCAGCGAGACAAGCGGGGCCCTTCAGGGTGAGCAGTACTTC
TRBV5-1	TRBJ2-3	NA	many	CASSLDGTDTQYF	TGTGCCAGCAGCTTAGACGGCACAGATACGCAGTATTTT
TRBV3-1	TRBJ2-2	TRBD2	many	CASSLMTSGGPGELFF	TGTGCCAGCAGCCTAATGACTAGCGGGGGACCCGGGGAGCTGTTTTTT
TRBV14	TRBJ2-5	NA	NA	CASRRQEFATQYF	TGTGCCAGCAGGCGGCAGGAGTTTGCGACCCAGTACTTC
TRBV20-1	TRBJ2-7	NA	once	CGARVDGLGSYEQYF	TGCGGTGCTAGGGTTGACGGGCTAGGGTCCTACGAGCAGTACTTC
TRBV27	TRBJ2-7	NA	NA	CASSSSQPVVSYEQYF	TGTGCCAGCAGCTCGTCCCAACCGGTCGTCTCCTACGAGCAGTACTTC
TRBV7-6	TRBJ2-7	NA	many	CASSPTRGYEQYF	TGTGCCAGCAGCCCTACCCGCGGATACGAGCAGTACTTC
TRBV18	TRBJ2-1	TRBD2	NA	CASSAGRGPYNEQFF	TGTGCCAGCTCCGCGGGGAGGGGACCCTACAATGAGCAGTTCTTC
TRBV27	TRBJ2-7	NA	many	CASSSWGTEYEQYF	TGTGCCAGCAGCTCTTGGGGCACGGAGTACGAGCAGTACTTC